This T cell receptor (beta chain) was identified in a study of T cell changes during pregnancy in multiple sclerosis. Assay: immunoSEQ multiplex PCR; the TCRdb copy retains only in-frame clones and omits some. Of approximately 34,000 clones in the sample, about 92% were seen once. V lost 3 bases and J 3 bases, leaving 8 bases between the germline ends. CDR3 length: 13 amino acids. CDR1 LNHDA and CDR2 SQIVND come from the germline V gene (reference sequence). The receptor's source is a female donor with multiple sclerosis, enrolled in a pregnancy study. The material was CD4+ T cells from peripheral blood mononuclear cells, obtained after pregnancy. The chain couples TRBV19 to TRBJ1-2; the D is unclear. CDR3 coding DNA: TGTGCCAGTAGTATGGGCAGCTACTATGGCTACACCTTC. Translating it yields CASSMGSYYGYTF.